The 20 T cell receptor beta chains below come from one sample, sequenced in a study of blood T cell repertoires in COVID-19. TCRdb's copy holds only in-frame clones and misses some; the assay was immunoSEQ multiplex PCR. Of 200,000 to 250,000 clones listed, just over 85% are singletons. The sequencing sample was made of PBMCs or T cells enriched from blood (not recorded which). The receptors derive from a woman in her forties or fifties with acute COVID-19.

The chain combines TRBV5-1 with TRBJ2-7; TRBD1 aligns across 7 bases. The length of the CDR3 is 15 residues. The J segment lost 3 bases and the V segment lost 4 bases, leaving 10 bases of the junction unmatched. CDR1 is SGHRS, CDR2 YFSETQ, per germline. The chain's CDR3 is CASSLRDSGIYEQYF. The CDR3 coding sequence is TGCGCCAGCAGCCTCCGGGACAGTGGAATCTACGAGCAGTACTTC.

The chain's CDR3 is CASSRDIYGYTF. The CDR3 bases are TGTGCCAGCAGCAGGGACATTTATGGCTACACCTTC. The chain carries TRBV7-9 and TRBJ1-2; D perhaps matches TRBD1 (6 bases). Between the trimmed V and J ends, which lost 5 bases and 5 bases, there was a span of 9 bases. CDR1 and CDR2 (germline): SEHNR, FQNEAQ (reference sequence). CDR3 length: 12 residues. Full variable domain (remainder filled in from reference TRBV7-9 and TRBJ1-2): DTGVSQNPRHKITKRGQNVTFRCDPISEHNRLYWYRQTLGQGPEFLTYFQNEAQLEKSRLLSDRFSAERPKGSFSTLEIQRTEQGDSAMYLCASSRDIYGYTFGSGTRLTVV.

This rearrangement joins TRBV28 to TRBJ2-4, with TRBD1 matching over 9 bases. Trimming removed 5 bases from V and 1 base from J; junction bases left unmatched: 6. This CDR3 is built from 16 residues. CDR1 MDHEN and CDR2 SYDVKM come from the germline V gene. Written as DNA, the CDR3 is TGTGCCAGCAGTGAACAGGGGGCTGTGGCCAAAAACATTCAGTACTTC. Translated, it gives CASSEQGAVAKNIQYF.

The genes are TRBV7-2 and TRBJ2-5; TRBD2 matches 10 bases. CDR1 SGHTA and CDR2 FQGNSA come from the germline V gene. The CDR3 contains 17 residues. J was trimmed by 1 base and V by 4 bases; bases with no gene match: 9. The CDR3 coding sequence is TGTGCCAGCAGCTCTCCTACTAGCGGGACTCTCCAAGAGACCCAGTACTTC. It yields the protein CASSSPTSGTLQETQYF.

The sample holds one count of this clone. The chain recombines TRBV6-5 with TRBJ2-5, with D tentatively TRBD2 (6 bases). Between the trimmed V and J ends, which lost 2 bases and 2 bases, there was a span of 12 bases. Germline V gene sequence: CDR1 MNHEY, CDR2 SVGAGI. The CDR3 length is 15 residues. As DNA, the CDR3 is TGTGCCAGCAGTTACGGAGGGGCCCCGCAAGAGACCCAGTACTTC. Amino acids: CASSYGGAPQETQYF.

In this sample, this clone turned up once. The J gene is TRBJ2-7, the V gene TRBV6-1, with D possibly TRBD1 on 5 matching bases. Trimming removed 1 base from V and 4 bases from J, with 20 bases in between. This CDR3 region has 17 residues. Per germline, CDR1 MNHNS and CDR2 SASEGT. CDR3 DNA sequence: TGTGCCAGCAGTGAAGTTAGTGGTGCAGGGTTCTTTTACGAGCAGTACTTC. Translated, it gives CASSEVSGAGFFYEQYF.

The chain is built from TRBV5-1 and TRBJ1-3; D gene unclear. This CDR3 spans 17 amino acids. Per the germline V gene, CDR1 is SGHRS and CDR2 is YFSETQ. Trimming pared 0 bases from V and 0 bases from J, leaving 13 bases between. The DNA for the CDR3 is TGCGCCAGCAGCTTGGCGGGGTCCACTAGCTCTGGAAACACCATATATTTT. Translated: CASSLAGSTSSGNTIYF.

This chain connects TRBV28 to TRBJ2-5; 7 bases fit TRBD1. In germline, CDR1 is MDHEN, CDR2 SYDVKM. The CDR3 runs to 13 residues. With 8 bases clipped from V and 0 bases from J, the junction kept 3 bases outside the gene matches. CDR3 residues: CASRQGHQETQYF. The CDR3 DNA sequence: TGTGCCAGCCGACAGGGTCACCAAGAGACCCAGTACTTC.

The chain links TRBV27 to TRBJ1-6; 11 nucleotides align to TRBD1. CDR1 and CDR2 from the germline V gene are MNHEY and SMNVEV (reference sequence). The CDR3 contains 14 residues. The trim removed 2 bases at V and 13 bases at J, leaving 4 bases unmatched. The DNA of the CDR3 is TGTGCCAGCAGTTTAGGACAGGGGGCGCGGCCCCTCCACTTT. Encoded protein: CASSLGQGARPLHF.

CDR3 residues: CASSFRGTSTDTQYF. The CDR3 nucleotides read TGTGCCAGCAGCTTTCGCGGGACTAGCACAGATACGCAGTATTTT. This rearrangement joins TRBV5-8 to TRBJ2-3; D is possibly TRBD2 (6 bases). The CDR3 consists of 15 residues. Germline-derived CDR1 and CDR2 are SGHTS and YDEGEE. The V end was cut by 2 bases, the J end by 0 bases, with 10 bases between.

The V gene is TRBV30, the J gene TRBJ2-5; D perhaps matches TRBD1 (5 bases). V gave up 2 bases and J gave up 0 bases, with 13 bases separating them. Germline V gene sequence: CDR1 GTSNPN, CDR2 SVGIG (reference sequence). The CDR3 totals 15 residues. The DNA for the CDR3 is TGTGCCTGGAGTCCCCCGCACAGGAACCAAGAGACCCAGTACTTC. It specifies CAWSPPHRNQETQYF.

The chain employs TRBV20-1 and TRBJ1-1; D remains unclear. The germline CDR1 and CDR2 sequences are DFQATT and SNEGSKA (reference sequence). This CDR3 comprises 11 residues. Trimming cost V 4 bases and J 4 bases, with 7 bases left between them. Here the CDR3 DNA reads TGCAGTGCTACGCGGGTCACTGAAGCTTTCTTT. Residues: CSATRVTEAFF.

The chain joins TRBV19 to TRBJ2-6; no clear D gene. Trimming took 1 base from V and 1 from J, leaving 5 bases between them. Germline CDR1 is LNHDA and CDR2 is SQIVND (reference sequence). CDR3 size: 15 residues. The CDR3 reads CASSIGVSGANVLTF. CDR3 coding DNA: TGTGCCAGTAGTATAGGAGTTTCTGGGGCCAACGTCCTGACTTTC.

V is TRBV7-2 and J is TRBJ2-7, with 12 bases lining up with TRBD1. From germline, CDR1 is SGHTA and CDR2 FQGNSA. The V segment lost 5 bases and the J segment 13 bases; nucleotides outside the gene matches: 15. The CDR3 length is 15 residues. CDR3 bases: TGTGCCAGCAGCACGGCCGGGACAGGGGGCGCGGCGCGCTACTTC. Protein product: CASSTAGTGGAARYF. Supplemented by reference TRBV7-2 and TRBJ2-7, the full variable domain reads GAGVSQSPSNKVTEKGKDVELRCDPISGHTALYWYRQSLGQGLEFLIYFQGNSAPDKSGLPSDRFSAERTGGSVSTLTIQRTQQEDSAVYLCASSTAGTGGAARYFGPGTRLTVT.

V and J are TRBV28 and TRBJ1-2, with unresolved D. V gave up 7 bases and J gave up 8 bases, with 20 bases separating them. The CDR3 is made up of 14 amino acids. Germline V lookup: CDR1 MDHEN, CDR2 SYDVKM. DNA of the CDR3: TGTGCCAGCATCCTCAGCGGAGGGTCGCCCGGCTACACCTTC. Translated, it gives CASILSGGSPGYTF.

In DNA, the CDR3 is TGTGCCAGCAATTGGGGCACGGGGAACACTGAAGCTTTCTTT. It yields the protein CASNWGTGNTEAFF. The genes are TRBV27 and TRBJ1-1, with D perhaps TRBD1 (5 bases). V gave up 7 bases and J gave up 1 base, with 13 bases separating them. This CDR3 has 14 amino acids. Germline V lookup: CDR1 MNHEY, CDR2 SMNVEV (reference sequence).

V is TRBV9 and J is TRBJ2-3; D is perhaps TRBD2 (6 bases). V was pared by 0 bases and J by 4 bases, with 21 bases between. Per the germline V gene, CDR1 is SGDLS and CDR2 is YYNGEE. The length of the CDR3 is 18 residues. The CDR3 DNA sequence: TGTGCCAGCAGCGTAGCTACCGGTGAGACTAGTTCCTCAGATACGCAGTATTTT. It specifies CASSVATGETSSSDTQYF.

The rearrangement joins TRBV27 to TRBJ2-7; TRBD1 matches 9 bases. Losses at the gene ends were 1 base for V and 1 base for J; bases not matched to a gene: 2. The CDR3 runs to 15 residues. Germline V gene data show CDR1 as MNHEY and CDR2 as SMNVEV (reference sequence). As DNA, the CDR3 is TGTGCCAGCAGTTTATGGGGACAGGGTTCCTACGAGCAGTACTTC. This translates into CASSLWGQGSYEQYF.

On this clone itself: With a much larger clone just one base away, this may be a read error. CDR3: CASSYGTGNQPQHF. The CDR3 region has the DNA TGTGCCAGCAGTTACGGGACAGGGAATCAGCCCCAGCATTTT. The V call is TRBV6-5, the J call TRBJ1-5; 9 bases are shared with TRBD1. Looked up from germline, CDR1 is MNHEY and CDR2 is SVGAGI. The CDR3 totals 14 residues. Trimming removed 2 bases from V and 4 bases from J; junction bases left unmatched: 0.

The rearrangement joins TRBV15 to TRBJ1-2; D perhaps matches TRBD1 (6 bases). This CDR3 contains 13 residues. CDR1 and CDR2 (germline): LNHNV, YYDKDF (reference sequence). Between the trimmed V and J ends, which lost 5 bases and 4 bases, there was a span of 11 bases. CDR3 region: CATSGTGIYGYTF. The CDR3 nucleotides read TGTGCCACCAGCGGAACAGGGATCTATGGCTACACCTTC. Filled out from reference TRBV15 and TRBJ1-2, the complete variable domain reads DAMVIQNPRYQVTQFGKPVTLSCSQTLNHNVMYWYQQKSSQAPKLLFHYYDKDFNNEADTPDNFQSRRPNTSFCFLDIRSPGLGDTAMYLCATSGTGIYGYTFGSGTRLTVV.